Given below is one TCR beta chain in context. Its antigen is currently not known. No qualities accompany the bases; no much larger clone lies one base away. These data come from a study of blood T cell repertoires in COVID-19 (dated by TCRdb to the early 2020s). About the study as a whole: Samples from collaborators originated in the United States, Italy and Spain and spanned both the acute and convalescent phases of COVID-19. Deeply sampled blood TCRbeta repertoires from subjects exposed to, actively infected with, or recovered from COVID-19 were included in the dataset. Where available, HLA class I and class II types were taken from metadata supplied by the sample provider and were not determined by assay-based typing. The prospective study material was composed of cDNA or gDNA derived from T cells, B-cell-depleted T cells, or PBMCs. The repertoires were released in a freely available public database meant as a resource for research on the immune response to SARS-CoV-2. The sample metadata nearly always contained a de-identified subject ID, COVID-19 status, age in years and sex. The samples were drawn from two sources: the first 160 participants of the ongoing ImmuneRACE study, and fewer than 1,500 subjects contributed by 6 global collaborators. What the research found in general, with its limitations: The quantity of clinical and demographic metadata differed by source and by participant and was supplied without curation.

TCRbeta CDR3 regions were amplified from genomic DNA using the immunoSEQ Assay, a bias-controlled multiplex PCR. In the original analysis: Nucleated cell counts per sample were estimated from amplification of reference gene primers within the assay. Sequence reads were collapsed and filtered to measure the absolute abundance of every unique TCRbeta CDR3 rearrangement. Productive Simpson clonality was computed per sample as the square root of Simpson's diversity index over productive rearrangements. TCRdb re-hosts the immuneACCESS table, in-frame sequences only. Its copies lack some clones; in the studies checked, an unresolved V gene accounts for under half of them, and the cause for the rest is not known. V and J calls plus clone size are reproduced from that table; the DNA served to infer D and trimming. Here the sample has 350,000 to 450,000 clones; roughly 88% occur a single time. The ten most abundant clones make up about 1.5% of the sample.

Participants in the prospective study were enrolled through a virtual design, were aged roughly 18 to 100 years, and lived in roughly 25 United States geographic areas. In the prospective study, participants were assigned to cohorts based on the clinical history participants reported in a screening survey and a study questionnaire. A participant counted as exposed if, within 2 weeks of entering the study, that participant had been in contact with someone who had a PCR-confirmed or clinician-diagnosed COVID-19 case. In the prospective study, whole blood, serum and a nasopharyngeal or oropharyngeal swab were collected from each participant by mobile phlebotomists. Prospective study participants could optionally give additional blood draws and questionnaires over a roughly two-month period. Before DNA extraction, prospective study blood samples were shipped either frozen or at room temperature. A distance of 18 bases separates the germline ends of V and J, which lose 7 bases and 3 bases respectively. CDR1 is given as MDHEN and CDR2 as SYDVKM, both from the germline V gene. The CDR3 goes from the cysteine to the phenylalanine over 15 residues. Only the CDR3 DNA is retained, 45 bases long and in frame from the first base.

The TCR comes from a woman aged 18-29 years who had been exposed to COVID-19. The rearrangement joined TRBV28 to TRBJ1-2; no D gene can be assigned with confidence. Input material: PBMCs or T cells enriched from blood (not recorded which). DNA sequence: TGTGCCAGCAACACCCCGACATTAGGCTACTATGGCTACACCTTC. It is translated as CASNTPTLGYYGYTF.